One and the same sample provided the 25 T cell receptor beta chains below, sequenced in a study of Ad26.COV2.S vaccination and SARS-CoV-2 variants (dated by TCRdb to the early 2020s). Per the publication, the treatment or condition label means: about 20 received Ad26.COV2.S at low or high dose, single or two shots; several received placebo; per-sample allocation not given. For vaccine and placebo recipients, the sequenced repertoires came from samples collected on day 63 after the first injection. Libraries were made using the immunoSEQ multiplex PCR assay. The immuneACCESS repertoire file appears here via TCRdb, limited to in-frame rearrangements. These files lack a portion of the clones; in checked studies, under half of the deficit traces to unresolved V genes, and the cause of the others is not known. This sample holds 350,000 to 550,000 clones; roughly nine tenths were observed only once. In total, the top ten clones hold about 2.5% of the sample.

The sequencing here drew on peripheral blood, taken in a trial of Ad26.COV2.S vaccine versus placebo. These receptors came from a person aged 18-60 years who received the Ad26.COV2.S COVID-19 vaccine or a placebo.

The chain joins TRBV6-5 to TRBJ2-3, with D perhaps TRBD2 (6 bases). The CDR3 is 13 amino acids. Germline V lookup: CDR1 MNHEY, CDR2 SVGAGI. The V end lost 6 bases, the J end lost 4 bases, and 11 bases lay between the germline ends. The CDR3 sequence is CASSLVAADTQYF. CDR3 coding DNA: TGTGCCAGCAGCTTAGTAGCGGCAGATACGCAGTATTTT.

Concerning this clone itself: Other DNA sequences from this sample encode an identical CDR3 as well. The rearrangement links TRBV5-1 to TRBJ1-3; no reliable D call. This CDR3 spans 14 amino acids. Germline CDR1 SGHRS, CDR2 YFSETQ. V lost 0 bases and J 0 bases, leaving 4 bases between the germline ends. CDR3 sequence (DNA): TGCGCCAGCAGCTTGGGCAGCTCTGGAAACACCATATATTTT. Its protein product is CASSLGSSGNTIYF.

CDR3 DNA sequence: TGCGCCAGCAGCCAAGACAGGACCCTTTACGAGCAGTACTTC. Translated, it gives CASSQDRTLYEQYF. This chain connects TRBV4-1 to TRBJ2-7; D call uncertain. This CDR3 region has 14 residues. The V gene lost 0 bases and the J gene lost 4 bases, with 10 bases spanning the gap. Germline lookup yields CDR1 MGHRA and CDR2 YSYEKL.

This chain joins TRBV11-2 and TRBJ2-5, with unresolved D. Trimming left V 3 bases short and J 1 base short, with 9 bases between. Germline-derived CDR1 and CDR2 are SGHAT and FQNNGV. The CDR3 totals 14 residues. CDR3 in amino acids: CASSFFSGQETQYF. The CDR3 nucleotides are TGTGCCAGCAGCTTCTTCTCAGGCCAAGAGACCCAGTACTTC.

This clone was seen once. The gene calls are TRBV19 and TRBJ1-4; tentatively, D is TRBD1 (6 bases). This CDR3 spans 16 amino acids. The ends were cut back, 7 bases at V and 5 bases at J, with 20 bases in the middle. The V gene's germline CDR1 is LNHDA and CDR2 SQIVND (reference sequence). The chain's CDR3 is CASTRQVRDLNEKLFF. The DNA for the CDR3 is TGTGCCAGTACCCGACAGGTTCGCGATTTAAATGAAAAACTGTTTTTT.

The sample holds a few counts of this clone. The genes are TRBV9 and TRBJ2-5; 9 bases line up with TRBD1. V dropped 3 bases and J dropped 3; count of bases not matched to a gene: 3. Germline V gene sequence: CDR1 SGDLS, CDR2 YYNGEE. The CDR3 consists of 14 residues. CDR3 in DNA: TGTGCCAGCAGCGCTCGGACAGGGGAAGAGACCCAGTACTTC. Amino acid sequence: CASSARTGEETQYF.

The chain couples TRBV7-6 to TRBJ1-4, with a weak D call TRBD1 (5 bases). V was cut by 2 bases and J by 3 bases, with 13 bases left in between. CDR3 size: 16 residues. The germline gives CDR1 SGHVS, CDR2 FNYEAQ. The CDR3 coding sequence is TGTGCCAGCAGCTTATTCCAGGGACCGGCTAATGAAAAACTGTTTTTT. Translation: CASSLFQGPANEKLFF.

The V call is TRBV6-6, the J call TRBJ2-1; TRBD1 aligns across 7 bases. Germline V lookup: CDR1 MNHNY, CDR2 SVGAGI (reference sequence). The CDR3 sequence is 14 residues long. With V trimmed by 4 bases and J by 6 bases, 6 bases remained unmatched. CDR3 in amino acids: CASSWTGSSNEQFF. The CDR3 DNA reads TGTGCCAGCAGTTGGACAGGAAGTAGCAATGAGCAGTTCTTC.

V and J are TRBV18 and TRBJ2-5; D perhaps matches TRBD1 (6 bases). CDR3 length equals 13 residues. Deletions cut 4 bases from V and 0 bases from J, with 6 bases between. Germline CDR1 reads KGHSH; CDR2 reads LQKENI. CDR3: CASSRQDQETQYF. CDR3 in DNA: TGTGCCAGCTCACGACAGGACCAAGAGACCCAGTACTTC.

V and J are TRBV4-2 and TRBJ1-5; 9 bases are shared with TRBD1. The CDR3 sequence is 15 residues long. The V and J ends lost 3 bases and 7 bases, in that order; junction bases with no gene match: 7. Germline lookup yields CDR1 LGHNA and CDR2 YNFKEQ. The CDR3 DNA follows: TGTGCCAGCAGCCAGTTGACAGGGGGGGGGCAGCCCCAGCATTTT. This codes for CASSQLTGGGQPQHF.

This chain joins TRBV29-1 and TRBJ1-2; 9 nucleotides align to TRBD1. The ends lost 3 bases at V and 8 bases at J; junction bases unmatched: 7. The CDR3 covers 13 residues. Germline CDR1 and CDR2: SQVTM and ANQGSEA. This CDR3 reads CSVEGTGSGGYTF. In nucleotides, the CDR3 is TGCAGCGTTGAGGGGACAGGGTCTGGCGGCTACACCTTC.

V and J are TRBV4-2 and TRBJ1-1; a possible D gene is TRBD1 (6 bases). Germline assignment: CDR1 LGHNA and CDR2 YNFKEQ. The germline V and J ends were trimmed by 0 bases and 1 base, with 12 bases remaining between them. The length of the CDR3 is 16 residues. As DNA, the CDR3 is TGTGCCAGCAGCCAAGATCCGGGGGGCAGGAACACTGAAGCTTTCTTT. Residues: CASSQDPGGRNTEAFF.

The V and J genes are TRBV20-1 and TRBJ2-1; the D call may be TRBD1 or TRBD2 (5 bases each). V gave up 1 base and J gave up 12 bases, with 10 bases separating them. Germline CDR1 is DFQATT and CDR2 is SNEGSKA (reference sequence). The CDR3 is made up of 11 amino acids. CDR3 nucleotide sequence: TGCAGTGCTAGAGCCGGGACGCCGCAGTTCTTC. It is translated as CSARAGTPQFF.

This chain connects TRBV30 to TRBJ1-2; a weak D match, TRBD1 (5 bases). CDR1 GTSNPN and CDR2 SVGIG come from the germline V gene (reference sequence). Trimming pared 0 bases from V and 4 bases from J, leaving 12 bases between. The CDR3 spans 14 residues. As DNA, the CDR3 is TGTGCCTGGAGTGTCCGATGGGACGTCTATGGCTACACCTTC. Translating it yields CAWSVRWDVYGYTF.

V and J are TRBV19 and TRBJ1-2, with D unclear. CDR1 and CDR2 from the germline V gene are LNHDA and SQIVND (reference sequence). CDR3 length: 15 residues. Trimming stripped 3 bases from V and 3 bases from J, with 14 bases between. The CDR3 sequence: CASSIPQRRHYGYTF. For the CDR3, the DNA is TGTGCCAGTAGTATTCCCCAGCGACGTCACTATGGCTACACCTTC.

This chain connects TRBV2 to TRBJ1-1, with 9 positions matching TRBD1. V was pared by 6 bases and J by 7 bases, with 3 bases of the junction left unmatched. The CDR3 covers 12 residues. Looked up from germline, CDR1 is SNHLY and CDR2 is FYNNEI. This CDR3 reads CASRDRGVEAFF. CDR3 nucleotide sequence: TGTGCCAGCAGGGACAGGGGAGTTGAAGCTTTCTTT.

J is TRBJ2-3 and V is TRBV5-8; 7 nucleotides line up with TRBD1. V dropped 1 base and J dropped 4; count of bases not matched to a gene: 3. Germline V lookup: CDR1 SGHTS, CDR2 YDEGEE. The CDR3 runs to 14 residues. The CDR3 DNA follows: TGTGCCAGCAGCTTGCACAGGGGCGCAGATACGCAGTATTTT. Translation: CASSLHRGADTQYF.

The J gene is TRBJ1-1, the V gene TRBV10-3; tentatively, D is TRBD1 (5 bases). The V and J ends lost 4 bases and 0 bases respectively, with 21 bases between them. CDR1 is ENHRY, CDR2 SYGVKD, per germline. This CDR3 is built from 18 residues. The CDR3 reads CAISVQGRRGKMNTEAFF. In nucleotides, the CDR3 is TGTGCCATCAGTGTCCAGGGCCGACGAGGGAAAATGAACACTGAAGCTTTCTTT.

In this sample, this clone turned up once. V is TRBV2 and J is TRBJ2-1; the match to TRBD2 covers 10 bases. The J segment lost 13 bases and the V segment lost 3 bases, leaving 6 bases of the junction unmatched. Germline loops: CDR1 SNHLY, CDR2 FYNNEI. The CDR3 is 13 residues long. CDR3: CASSEEREGPQFF. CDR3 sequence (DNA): TGTGCCAGCAGTGAGGAGCGGGAGGGCCCCCAGTTCTTC.

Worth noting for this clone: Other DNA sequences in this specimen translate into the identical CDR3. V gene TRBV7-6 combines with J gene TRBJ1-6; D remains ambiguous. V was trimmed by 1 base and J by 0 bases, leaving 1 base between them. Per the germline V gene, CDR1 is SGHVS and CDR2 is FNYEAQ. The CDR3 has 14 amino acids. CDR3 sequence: CASSLGSYNSPLHF. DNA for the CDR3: TGTGCCAGCAGCTTAGGCTCCTATAATTCACCCCTCCACTTT.

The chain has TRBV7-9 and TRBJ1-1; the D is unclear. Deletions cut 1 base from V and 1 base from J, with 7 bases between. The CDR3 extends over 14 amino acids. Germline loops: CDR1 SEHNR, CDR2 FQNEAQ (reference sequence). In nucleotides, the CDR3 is TGTGCCAGCAGCTTAGAAGTCCAGAACACTGAAGCTTTCTTT. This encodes CASSLEVQNTEAFF.

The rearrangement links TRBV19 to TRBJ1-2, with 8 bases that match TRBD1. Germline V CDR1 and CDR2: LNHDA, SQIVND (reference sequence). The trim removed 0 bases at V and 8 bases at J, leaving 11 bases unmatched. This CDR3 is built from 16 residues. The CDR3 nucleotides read TGTGCCAGTAGTATAGATCGAGGACAGGGCGACTGGGGCTACACCTTC. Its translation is CASSIDRGQGDWGYTF.

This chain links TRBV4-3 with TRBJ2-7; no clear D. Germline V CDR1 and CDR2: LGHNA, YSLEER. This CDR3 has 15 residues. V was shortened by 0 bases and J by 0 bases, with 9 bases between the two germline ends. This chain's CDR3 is CASSQDLTDSYEQYF. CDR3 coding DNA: TGCGCCAGCAGCCAAGATCTAACGGACTCCTACGAGCAGTACTTC.

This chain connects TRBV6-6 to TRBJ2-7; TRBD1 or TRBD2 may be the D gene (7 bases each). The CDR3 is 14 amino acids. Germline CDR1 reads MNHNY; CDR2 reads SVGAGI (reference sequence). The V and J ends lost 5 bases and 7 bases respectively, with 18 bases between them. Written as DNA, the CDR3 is TGTGCCAGCAGTGGGACAGTCGGGGGGTGGGAGCAGTACTTC. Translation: CASSGTVGGWEQYF.

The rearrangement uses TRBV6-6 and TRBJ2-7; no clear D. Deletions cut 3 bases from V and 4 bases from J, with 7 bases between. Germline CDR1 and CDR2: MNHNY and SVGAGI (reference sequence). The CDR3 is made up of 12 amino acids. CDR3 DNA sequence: TGTGCCAGCAGTTATTCGCATTACGAGCAGTACGTC. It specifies CASSYSHYEQYV.